The 31 T cell receptor beta chains below all came from one sample that was sequenced in a study of blood T cell repertoires in COVID-19. Assay used: immunoSEQ multiplex PCR; TCRdb lists only in-frame clones, some missing. This repertoire shows about 67,000 clones, roughly 80% found once; its top ten account for under 50%. The sequenced sample was peripheral blood. These receptors were taken from a human donor in a cohort sampled during active COVID-19.

The CDR3 loop reads CASSRIQGPGYQETQYF. DNA for the CDR3: TGTGCCAGCAGCCGCATCCAGGGGCCGGGATACCAAGAGACCCAGTACTTC. The genes are TRBV5-8 and TRBJ2-5, with a possible D match to TRBD1 (6 bases). The germline CDR1 and CDR2 sequences are SGHTS and YDEGEE. The ends were cut back, 4 bases at V and 0 bases at J, with 19 bases in the middle. The CDR3 extends over 17 amino acids.

For this clone: The same CDR3 is also encoded by other DNA sequences in this sample. The V call is TRBV18, the J call TRBJ2-2; TRBD1 aligns across 8 bases. The CDR3 runs to 14 residues. The J segment lost 5 bases and the V segment lost 3 bases, leaving 2 bases of the junction unmatched. Germline V CDR1 and CDR2: KGHSH, LQKENI. The CDR3: CASSPQGATGELFF. For the CDR3, the DNA is TGTGCCAGCTCACCCCAGGGGGCGACCGGGGAGCTGTTTTTT.

The chain combines TRBV7-9 with TRBJ2-3, with 7 bases matching TRBD1. V dropped 4 bases and J dropped 6; count of bases not matched to a gene: 16. CDR1 and CDR2 from the germline V gene are SEHNR and FQNEAQ (reference sequence). CDR3 size: 17 residues. The CDR3 loop is CASSSSGTEQFPDTQYF. The CDR3 DNA follows: TGTGCCAGCAGCTCCTCCGGGACAGAACAATTCCCGGATACGCAGTATTTT.

The J gene is TRBJ2-7, the V gene TRBV5-6; no reliable D call. The V gene's germline CDR1 is SGHDT and CDR2 YYEEEE. Trimming took 3 bases from V and 3 from J, leaving 7 bases between them. The CDR3 sequence is 12 residues long. This CDR3 is CASSSLFYEQYF. The CDR3 DNA is TGTGCCAGCAGCTCCCTTTTCTACGAGCAGTACTTC.

V and J are TRBV27 and TRBJ2-1, with a weak D call TRBD1 (6 bases). CDR3 length: 16 amino acids. Germline-derived CDR1 and CDR2 are MNHEY and SMNVEV (reference sequence). Trimming removed 5 bases from V and 3 bases from J, with 17 bases in between. The CDR3 DNA sequence: TGTGCCAGCAGTCCTCGGGACACGCGGAACTACAATGAGCAGTTCTTC. Protein: CASSPRDTRNYNEQFF.

The chain recombines TRBV6-5 with TRBJ1-3, with TRBD1 as a possible D gene (5 bases). V lost 2 bases and J lost 2, with 10 bases in between. The germline gives CDR1 MNHEY, CDR2 SVGAGI. The CDR3 totals 15 residues. The CDR3 DNA is TGTGCCAGCAGTTACCAAGGGGCGCCTGGAAACACCATATATTTT. It yields the protein CASSYQGAPGNTIYF.

This clone is a singleton in its sample. The rearrangement joins TRBV10-3 to TRBJ1-6; maybe TRBD1 (6 bases). The CDR3 is 14 amino acids. Per germline, CDR1 ENHRY and CDR2 SYGVKD. The V end was cut by 6 bases, the J end by 7 bases, with 13 bases between. The CDR3 bases are TGTGCCATCAGCCGGGACAACGCGAATTCACCCCTCCACTTT. Protein sequence: CAISRDNANSPLHF.

The chain carries TRBV7-6 and TRBJ2-5; a weak D match, TRBD2 (6 bases). CDR3 size: 16 residues. Trimming left V 4 bases short and J 0 bases short, with 15 bases between. From germline, CDR1 is SGHVS and CDR2 FNYEAQ. The CDR3 DNA is TGTGCCAGCAGCTCCTTGGACTACGCGTACCAAGAGACCCAGTACTTC. Protein product: CASSSLDYAYQETQYF.

This clone is a singleton in its sample. This rearrangement joins TRBV28 to TRBJ2-1, with 11 nucleotides matching TRBD2. Germline V gives CDR1 MDHEN, CDR2 SYDVKM. The CDR3 has 17 amino acids. The V and J ends lost 11 bases and 4 bases, in that order; junction bases with no gene match: 16. The CDR3 here is CASIPPTSGAFYNEQFF. CDR3 nucleotides: TGTGCCTCGATACCCCCGACTAGCGGGGCCTTTTACAATGAGCAGTTCTTC.

The chain couples TRBV5-5 to TRBJ1-5; no firm D call. Deletions cut 0 bases from V and 0 bases from J, with 10 bases between. There are 16 residues in the CDR3. Germline CDR1 reads SGHKS; CDR2 reads YYEKEE (reference sequence). CDR3 sequence: CASSLAGWSSNQPQHF. The CDR3 region has the DNA TGTGCCAGCAGCTTGGCCGGGTGGAGTAGCAATCAGCCCCAGCATTTT.

This clone has just a few counts. The chain employs TRBV30 and TRBJ1-1, with TRBD1 matching over 10 bases. CDR3 length equals 14 residues. Germline CDR1 is GTSNPN and CDR2 is SVGIG (reference sequence). V lost 5 bases to trimming and J lost 7 bases; unmatched junction nucleotides: 10. CDR3 in DNA: TGTGCCTGGGCCAAGACAGGGGGCCAAGTTGAAGCTTTCTTT. It codes for CAWAKTGGQVEAFF.

This chain joins TRBV7-3 and TRBJ2-1; TRBD1 matches 7 bases. Trimming removed 5 bases from V and 1 base from J; junction bases left unmatched: 5. Looked up from germline, CDR1 is SGHTA and CDR2 is FQGTGA. This CDR3 comprises 15 residues. For the CDR3, the DNA is TGTGCCAGCAGCCTCCGACAGGGATCCTACAATGAGCAGTTCTTC. Translated, it gives CASSLRQGSYNEQFF.

This chain uses TRBV4-1 with TRBJ1-4, with TRBD1 matching over 9 bases. Germline lookup yields CDR1 MGHRA and CDR2 YSYEKL. CDR3 size: 18 residues. V trimming: 4 bases; J trimming: 4 bases; junction bases outside the gene matches: 13. The CDR3 sequence is CASSRWEDRGFLNEKLFF. Written as DNA, the CDR3 is TGCGCCAGCAGCCGATGGGAGGACAGGGGCTTCCTTAATGAAAAACTGTTTTTT.

This clone was recorded once. The rearrangement links TRBV6-4 to TRBJ2-7, with a possible D match to TRBD2 (5 bases). Per the germline V gene, CDR1 is MRHNA and CDR2 is SNTAGT. This CDR3 is 13 amino acids long. Trimming took 6 bases from V and 4 from J, leaving 13 bases between them. CDR3 region: CASRRDRAYEQYF. The CDR3 bases are TGTGCCAGCAGGAGGGATCGCGCATACGAGCAGTACTTC.

The genes are TRBV19 and TRBJ1-6, with 10 bases identical to TRBD1. Trimming took 4 bases from V and 9 from J; bases not matched to a gene: 3. CDR1 is LNHDA, CDR2 SQIVND, per germline (reference sequence). The length of the CDR3 is 14 residues. CDR3 in DNA: TGTGCCAGTAGTACCGGGACAGGGGTTTCACCCCTCCACTTT. Its translation: CASSTGTGVSPLHF.

V and J are TRBV30 and TRBJ2-2, with D tentatively TRBD1 (5 bases). The V gene lost 3 bases and the J gene lost 5 bases, with 10 bases spanning the gap. Germline values: CDR1 GTSNPN, CDR2 SVGIG (reference sequence). This CDR3 comprises 13 residues. The CDR3 loop is CAWSLTVTGELFF. CDR3 in DNA: TGTGCCTGGAGCCTGACAGTAACCGGGGAGCTGTTTTTT.

V is TRBV18 and J is TRBJ2-1, with 12 bases that match TRBD2. CDR1 and CDR2 (germline): KGHSH, LQKENI. Losses at the gene ends were 2 bases for V and 5 bases for J; bases not matched to a gene: 1. The CDR3 totals 15 residues. Here the CDR3 DNA reads TGTGCCAGCTCACCAAGGACTAGCGGGGACAATGAGCAGTTCTTC. This sequence encodes CASSPRTSGDNEQFF.

The V call is TRBV6-5, the J call TRBJ2-1; TRBD2 matches at 8 bases. The trim removed 10 bases at V and 9 bases at J, leaving 5 bases unmatched. The germline CDR1 and CDR2 sequences are MNHEY and SVGAGI. CDR3 length: 11 amino acids. This CDR3 is CATPRGGEQFF. The CDR3 DNA reads TGTGCCACGCCTCGGGGGGGTGAGCAGTTCTTC.

CDR3 nucleotides: TGCGCCAGCAGCAGAGGGACAGGGTCCTACTACGAGCAGTACTTC. Encoded protein: CASSRGTGSYYEQYF. The V and J genes are TRBV5-1 and TRBJ2-7; 9 nucleotides line up with TRBD1. The CDR3 totals 15 residues. The V and J ends lost 4 bases and 3 bases, in that order; junction bases with no gene match: 8. The germline CDR1 and CDR2 sequences are SGHRS and YFSETQ.

The chain joins TRBV3-1 (or the pseudogene TRBV3-2) to TRBJ1-2, with D possibly matching TRBD1 (6 bases). The ends were cut back, 3 bases at V and 8 bases at J, with 13 bases in the middle. Germline V gene sequence: CDR1 LGHDT, CDR2 YNNKEL (reference sequence). This CDR3 has 13 amino acids. In DNA form, the CDR3 reads TGTGCCAGCAGCCAGCAGGGGATGGGGGGCTACACCTTC. Translation: CASSQQGMGGYTF.

The rearrangement joins TRBV29-1 to TRBJ1-1; a possible D gene is TRBD1 (5 bases). This CDR3 has 15 amino acids. Trimming removed 3 bases from V and 1 base from J, with 15 bases in between. The germline V gene encodes CDR1 SQVTM and CDR2 ANQGSEA. DNA for the CDR3: TGCAGCGTTGACAGGGAGGGTTTTGGGAACACTGAAGCTTTCTTT. Its protein product is CSVDREGFGNTEAFF. Combining the CDR3 with reference TRBV29-1 and TRBJ1-1 gives the whole variable domain SAVISQKPSRDICQRGTSLTIQCQVDSQVTMMFWYRQQPGQSLTLIATANQGSEATYESGFVIDKFPISRPNLTFSTLTVSNMSPEDSSIYLCSVDREGFGNTEAFFGQGTRLTVV.

The chain couples TRBV5-8 to TRBJ1-6; the D is unclear. Trimming removed 2 bases from V and 10 bases from J, with 4 bases in between. The length of the CDR3 is 11 residues. Germline assignment: CDR1 SGHTS and CDR2 YDEGEE. In nucleotides, the CDR3 is TGTGCCAGCAGCTTACAATCACCCCTCCACTTT. Its translation is CASSLQSPLHF.

The rearrangement uses TRBV12-3 or TRBV12-4 and TRBJ2-3, with D tentatively TRBD1 (5 bases). V lost 7 bases, J lost 0 bases, and 8 bases lay in between. The CDR3 runs 13 residues. CDR3 loop: CASTQGSTDTQYF. DNA for the CDR3: TGTGCCAGCACTCAGGGTAGCACAGATACGCAGTATTTT.

The chain is built from TRBV9 and TRBJ2-2, with D tentatively TRBD1 (5 bases). The germline CDR1 and CDR2 sequences are SGDLS and YYNGEE. The length of the CDR3 is 13 residues. V lost 4 bases, J lost 6 bases, and 10 bases lay in between. The CDR3 region is CASSLLGAGELFF. In nucleotides, the CDR3 is TGTGCCAGCAGCCTCCTAGGGGCCGGGGAGCTGTTTTTT.

The chain recombines TRBV7-8 with TRBJ1-1; D gene ambiguous. Trimming took off 0 bases at V and 10 bases at J, with 15 bases between the two ends. The CDR3 loop spans 14 amino acids. Germline assignment: CDR1 SGHVS and CDR2 FQNEAQ. The CDR3 loop reads CASSLARGWSGAFF. The CDR3 DNA sequence: TGTGCCAGCAGCTTAGCGCGAGGATGGAGTGGAGCTTTCTTT.

V and J are TRBV5-1 and TRBJ2-1; D is undetermined. This CDR3 is 12 amino acids long. Germline V gene lookup returns CDR1 SGHRS and CDR2 YFSETQ. V was shortened by 1 base and J by 10 bases, with 9 bases between the two germline ends. This CDR3 reads CASSLHSGEQFF. CDR3 bases: TGCGCCAGCAGCTTGCACAGTGGGGAGCAGTTCTTC. Based on the CDR3 plus reference TRBV5-1 and TRBJ2-1, the full variable domain is KAGVTQTPRYLIKTRGQQVTLSCSPISGHRSVSWYQQTPGQGLQFLFEYFSETQRNKGNFPGRFSGRQFSNSRSEMNVSTLELGDSALYLCASSLHSGEQFFGPGTRLTVL.

This chain uses TRBV11-1 with TRBJ2-1; 8 nucleotides align to TRBD2. Losses at the gene ends were 6 bases for V and 6 bases for J; bases not matched to a gene: 7. This CDR3 has 14 amino acids. Germline V gene lookup returns CDR1 SGHAT and CDR2 FQDESV (reference sequence). The CDR3 spells CASRNPSGGNEQFF. The CDR3 DNA reads as TGTGCCAGCAGAAACCCCAGCGGGGGCAATGAGCAGTTCTTC. The whole variable domain, remainder taken from reference TRBV11-1 and TRBJ2-1, is EAEVAQSPRYKITEKSQAVAFWCDPISGHATLYWYRQILGQGPELLVQFQDESVVDDSQLPKDRFSAERLKGVDSTLKIQPAELGDSAMYLCASRNPSGGNEQFFGPGTRLTVL.

The J gene is TRBJ2-5, the V gene TRBV7-6; tentative D call: TRBD1 (6 bases). V lost 0 bases to trimming and J lost 4 bases, with 12 bases between them. The germline V gene has CDR1 SGHVS and CDR2 FNYEAQ. This CDR3 is built from 15 residues. CDR3 in DNA: TGTGCCAGCAGCTTAGCACAGGGAAGAGGAGAGACCCAGTACTTC. As protein: CASSLAQGRGETQYF.

This clone was seen more than once but under ten times. This sample includes further DNA sequences coding for the same CDR3. J is TRBJ2-2 and V is TRBV5-1; a weak D match, TRBD2 (6 bases). Deletions cut 0 bases from V and 1 base from J, with 7 bases between. Germline V lookup: CDR1 SGHRS, CDR2 YFSETQ. This CDR3 spans 15 amino acids. CDR3 nucleotides: TGCGCCAGCAGCTTGGTCGGGGGGAACACCGGGGAGCTGTTTTTT. Its protein product is CASSLVGGNTGELFF.

The chain is built from TRBV7-2 and TRBJ1-1, with D possibly matching TRBD1 (5 bases). From germline, CDR1 is SGHTA and CDR2 FQGNSA. With 2 bases removed from V and 0 bases from J, the gap between germline ends came to 13 bases. CDR3 length: 16 amino acids. The CDR3 nucleotides are TGTGCCAGCAGCTTATTATCCAGGGCCATGAACACTGAAGCTTTCTTT. Translation: CASSLLSRAMNTEAFF.

This clone was recorded only once. The chain combines TRBV9 with TRBJ2-1; TRBD2 matches 7 bases. V lost 1 base to trimming and J lost 9 bases; unmatched junction nucleotides: 7. The V gene's germline CDR1 is SGDLS and CDR2 YYNGEE. The CDR3 loop spans 14 amino acids. CDR3 nucleotides: TGTGCCAGCAGCGTATCCTGGACTAGAAGTGAGCAGTTCTTC. Translating gives CASSVSWTRSEQFF. The variable domain in full, with the rest retrieved from reference TRBV9 and TRBJ2-1, is DSGVTQTPKHLITATGQRVTLRCSPRSGDLSVYWYQQSLDQGLQFLIQYYNGEERAKGNILERFSAQQFPDLHSELNLSSLELGDSALYFCASSVSWTRSEQFFGPGTRLTVL.